The 3 T cell receptor beta chains below come from one sample, sequenced in a study of T-cell memory formation after mild COVID-19. TCRdb redid the calling of the 5' RACE reads with MiXCR, one entry per CDR3 protein. The table has fewer than 700,000 distinct CDR3 sequences, about 20% seen once. Source material: PBMCs or a T cell subset sorted from them (not recorded which). The receptors were sampled from an adult woman who had mild COVID-19 (a few samples of this study predate the infection). Cell type and time point are not known.

In its sample, this clonotype was seen a few times. The chain is built from TRBV7-2 and TRBJ1-1; no clear D gene. With 3 bases removed from V and 4 bases from J, the gap between germline ends came to 12 bases. The CDR3 extends over 14 amino acids. The germline V gene has CDR1 SGHTA and CDR2 FQGNSA. CDR3 in amino acids: CASSFRQRGTEAFF. As DNA, the CDR3 is TGTGCCAGCAGCTTCCGGCAGCGGGGCACTGAAGCTTTCTTT. The whole variable domain, remainder taken from reference TRBV7-2 and TRBJ1-1, is GAGVSQSPSNKVTEKGKDVELRCDPISGHTALYWYRQSLGQGLEFLIYFQGNSAPDKSGLPSDRFSAERTGGSVSTLTIQRTQQEDSAVYLCASSFRQRGTEAFFGQGTRLTVV.

This clonotype has just a few counts. The V call is TRBV29-1, the J call TRBJ2-7; the match to TRBD2 covers 9 bases. The ends lost 0 bases at V and 0 bases at J; junction bases unmatched: 6. The CDR3 runs to 16 residues. Germline CDR1 is SQVTM and CDR2 is ANQGSEA. CDR3 DNA: TGCAGCGTTGAAGAATCGCGGGAGGGCCCCTCCTACGAGCAGTACTTC. Its protein product is CSVEESREGPSYEQYF.

This chain uses TRBV9 with TRBJ1-2; the D gene is possibly TRBD1 (6 bases). This CDR3 spans 17 amino acids. CDR1 SGDLS and CDR2 YYNGEE come from the germline V gene. V was pared by 3 bases and J by 2 bases, with 20 bases between. In nucleotides, the CDR3 is TGTGCCAGCAGCGCCTATAATCCAACAGGGACAAACTATGGCTACACCTTC. Its protein product is CASSAYNPTGTNYGYTF.